This TCR beta chain appears in the sequencing data of a study of CD8 T cells in Susac syndrome. Study at large: There were Susac syndrome patients who were therapy-naive at blood draw, others on corticosteroids, and others on intravenous immunoglobulin alone. Points from the study as a whole: Clonal CD8+ expansion in Susac was highest in TEMRA cells and active patients. In its TCR sequencing and HLA analysis, the study acknowledged that the number of individuals was relatively small.

A note on this clonotype: As yet, its antigen is unknown.

Both CD4+ and CD8+ T cells were negatively isolated, and TEMRA cells underwent FACS enrichment. The CDR3 sequence is 14 residues long. V lost 8 bases and J lost 6, with 14 bases in between. CDR1 and CDR2 (germline): MNHNY, SVGAGI (reference sequence). The authors reverse transcribed roughly 0.5 to 1 ug RNA with random hexamers. TCRdb fed the immunoSEQ multiplex PCR reads into MiXCR, producing one record per CDR3 protein. The data contain 120,000 or so distinct CDR3 sequences, approximately 96% of them singletons. The chain employs TRBV6-6 and TRBJ1-6; possibly TRBD1 for D (6 bases). The sequence was obtained from a human donor with Susac syndrome. Material for sequencing was CD8+ T cells from PBMCs. CDR3 nucleotides: TGTGCCAGCGAAGTAGGGGGAATTAATTCACCCCTCCACTTT. The encoded protein is CASEVGGINSPLHF.